The sample holds a few counts of the clone carrying this TCR beta chain. The data are from a study of T cells in Graves' hyperthyroidism and ophthalmopathy. Trimming shortened V by 0 bases and J by 0 bases, and 8 bases separated the two germline ends. The CDR3 runs 15 residues. Germline CDR1 reads SEHNR; CDR2 reads FQNEAQ (reference sequence). What was amplified from RNA transcripts were TCR beta CDR3 regions. The HTBI set primed first-round TCR CDR3 RT-PCR. A single record per CDR3 protein comes from TCRdb applying MiXCR to the multiplex PCR reads. The repertoire holds about 700,000 distinct CDR3 sequences, 11% to 15% seen once, with 10% to 13% in the top ten.

This clonotype originated in a woman between 18 and 29 years old with Graves' hyperthyroidism. The sequencing input was blood. This rearrangement joins TRBV7-9 to TRBJ1-1; D unclear. CDR3 sequence reads: CASSLAAAMNTEAFF. The CDR3, as DNA: TGTGCCAGCAGCTTAGCCGCAGCCATGAACACTGAAGCTTTCTTT. Complete variable domain (other parts from reference TRBV7-9 and TRBJ1-1): DTGVSQNPRHKITKRGQNVTFRCDPISEHNRLYWYRQTLGQGPEFLTYFQNEAQLEKSRLLSDRFSAERPKGSFSTLEIQRTEQGDSAMYLCASSLAAAMNTEAFFGQGTRLTVV.